These 14 T cell receptor beta chains were all obtained from the same sample, sequenced in a study of response to subunit inactivated influenza vaccine. TCRdb recomputed calls from the RT-PCR reads with MiXCR, one row per CDR3 protein. Of roughly 700,000 distinct CDR3 sequences detected, roughly 14% appear once; the ten largest clones hold more than 9%. Sequenced material: PBMCs from blood, taken about 13 days after vaccination. The receptors shown here come from a man aged 45-60 years who received an inactivated influenza vaccine.

This clonotype was observed a handful of times. The chain links TRBV7-2 to TRBJ2-7; 7 bases are a match to TRBD2. The germline CDR1 and CDR2 sequences are SGHTA and FQGNSA. Unmatched junction bases numbered 11, after V lost 6 bases and J lost 3 bases. The CDR3 covers 15 residues. The CDR3 loop reads CASSLMSGRNYEQYF. DNA of the CDR3: TGTGCCAGCAGTTTAATGTCCGGGAGGAACTACGAGCAGTACTTC.

The chain is built from TRBV5-1 and TRBJ1-1, with a possible D match to TRBD1 (6 bases). This CDR3 has 15 residues. Germline values: CDR1 SGHRS, CDR2 YFSETQ. Between the trimmed V and J ends, which lost 0 bases and 6 bases, there was a span of 15 bases. As DNA, the CDR3 is TGCGCCAGCAGCTTGGAGGGGGGAAGCGTGTCTGAAGCTTTCTTT. This encodes CASSLEGGSVSEAFF.

This clonotype showed up just a few times. This chain uses TRBV5-6 with TRBJ2-7, with 8 nucleotides matching TRBD1. Germline-derived CDR1 and CDR2 are SGHDT and YYEEEE. CDR3 length: 16 amino acids. The V gene end was trimmed by 0 bases and the J gene end by 3 bases; junction bases not matched to a gene: 8. The CDR3 coding sequence is TGTGCCAGCAGCTTGGGACAGGGGTTATACAGCTACGAGCAGTACTTC. Its protein product is CASSLGQGLYSYEQYF.

The V gene is TRBV7-8, the J gene TRBJ2-2; D ambiguous. There are 12 residues in the CDR3. Trimming stripped 1 base from V and 9 bases from J, with 6 bases between. The V gene's germline CDR1 is SGHVS and CDR2 FQNEAQ. DNA of the CDR3: TGTGCCAGCAGCTTAGAAGGGTGGGAGCTGTTTTTT. Translation gives CASSLEGWELFF. The full variable domain, its missing parts supplied by reference TRBV7-8 and TRBJ2-2, is GAGVSQSPRYKVAKRGQDVALRCDPISGHVSLFWYQQALGQGPEFLTYFQNEAQLDKSGLPSDRFFAERPEGSVSTLKIQRTQQEDSAVYLCASSLEGWELFFGEGSRLTVL.

The chain is built from TRBV15 and TRBJ2-2; D not certain. V shed 0 bases and J shed 4 bases, with 9 bases lying between them. The germline gives CDR1 LNHNV, CDR2 YYDKDF (reference sequence). CDR3 length equals 15 residues. CDR3 protein: CATSRDLTGTGELFF. The CDR3 nucleotides read TGTGCCACCAGCAGAGACCTGACGGGCACCGGGGAGCTGTTTTTT.

Details on this clonotype: At one end, the junction sequence differs from germline, possibly due to a read error. This sequence joins TRBV7-7 and TRBJ2-5; possibly TRBD1 for D (5 bases). Germline-derived CDR1 and CDR2 are SSHAT and FNYEAQ (reference sequence). This CDR3 spans 13 amino acids. CDR3 nucleotide sequence: TGTGCTAGCAGCTTAGGAGAGCAGGGGACCCAGTACTTC. Protein product: CASSLGEQGTQYF.

This clonotype was counted only a few times. The V gene is TRBV20-1, the J gene TRBJ2-7; 9 nucleotides line up with TRBD2. V gave up 2 bases and J gave up 12 bases; unmatched junction bases: 5. CDR3 length equals 11 residues. Per germline, CDR1 DFQATT and CDR2 SNEGSKA (reference sequence). CDR3 sequence reads: CSARSREGGYF. CDR3 in DNA: TGCAGTGCTAGATCGCGGGAGGGAGGGTACTTC.

This clonotype was detected ten times or more. The V gene is TRBV28, the J gene TRBJ1-6; D gene unclear. V lost 1 base and J lost 7, with 5 bases in between. The CDR3 length is 13 residues. Germline V gene lookup returns CDR1 MDHEN and CDR2 SYDVKM. CDR3 sequence (DNA): TGTGCCAGCAGTTTATCCGGGAATTCACCCCTCCACTTT. Translating gives CASSLSGNSPLHF.

The chain carries TRBV28 and TRBJ2-7; D remains ambiguous. Germline V gene lookup returns CDR1 MDHEN and CDR2 SYDVKM. V was trimmed by 6 bases and J by 5 bases, leaving 17 bases between them. This CDR3 contains 14 residues. The CDR3 reads CASSHAQARNEQYF. CDR3 bases: TGTGCCAGCAGCCATGCTCAGGCCCGGAACGAGCAGTACTTC.

This CDR3 is CASSQENSQTGELFF. DNA of the CDR3: TGTGCCAGCAGCCAAGAGAATAGTCAGACCGGGGAGCTGTTTTTT. This chain joins TRBV4-2 and TRBJ2-2; D not certain. CDR3 size: 15 residues. The V gene lost 0 bases and the J gene lost 5 bases, with 10 bases spanning the gap. Per germline, CDR1 LGHNA and CDR2 YNFKEQ.

This chain connects TRBV5-1 to TRBJ2-5, with 10 bases that match TRBD1. The CDR3 has 15 amino acids. In germline, CDR1 is SGHRS, CDR2 YFSETQ. J was trimmed by 4 bases and V by 2 bases; bases with no gene match: 5. The CDR3: CASSFDRGHGETQYF. The CDR3 DNA follows: TGCGCCAGCAGCTTTGACAGGGGGCATGGAGAGACCCAGTACTTC. Variable domain in full (rest from reference TRBV5-1 and TRBJ2-5): KAGVTQTPRYLIKTRGQQVTLSCSPISGHRSVSWYQQTPGQGLQFLFEYFSETQRNKGNFPGRFSGRQFSNSRSEMNVSTLELGDSALYLCASSFDRGHGETQYFGPGTRLLVL.

The J gene is TRBJ2-7, the V gene TRBV20-1; D perhaps matches TRBD1 (5 bases). The CDR3 is 15 amino acids. V was cut by 3 bases and J by 2 bases, with 17 bases left in between. Germline V gene lookup returns CDR1 DFQATT and CDR2 SNEGSKA (reference sequence). DNA for the CDR3: TGCAGTGCTAGGCGCCCAGGGATCGTTACCTACGAGCAGTACTTC. It translates to CSARRPGIVTYEQYF.

This clonotype has just a few counts. This chain joins TRBV5-1 and TRBJ1-5; possibly TRBD1 for D (6 bases). Germline lookup yields CDR1 SGHRS and CDR2 YFSETQ. This CDR3 is built from 14 residues. V was clipped by 5 bases and J by 5 bases, with 14 bases between them. In DNA, the CDR3 is TGCGCCAGCAGTCCCGGGGGCGGTTATCAGCCCCAGCATTTT. It encodes CASSPGGGYQPQHF.

V and J are TRBV12-3 or TRBV12-4 and TRBJ2-1; no clear D gene. CDR3 size: 14 residues. V lost 6 bases to trimming and J lost 8 bases, with 17 bases between them. CDR3 region: CASSPPDETDEQFF. The CDR3 nucleotides are TGTGCCAGCAGCCCCCCGGACGAAACGGATGAGCAGTTCTTC.